This entry lists 17 T cell receptor beta chains sequenced from one sample in a study of cytomegalovirus exposure and HLA in healthy donors. PCR primers comprised 60 Vbeta and 13 Jbeta primers. Libraries were prepared by immunoSEQ multiplex PCR; TCRdb keeps only in-frame clonotypes and omits some of them. The sample records fewer than 110,000 clones, more than 65% being singletons. Source material: PBMCs. Receptors were obtained from a woman between 18 and 29 years old in good health and CMV-seropositive.

The chain links TRBV10-3 to TRBJ1-2; TRBD1 agrees at 8 bases. The germline gives CDR1 ENHRY, CDR2 SYGVKD. The CDR3 covers 12 residues. J gave up 8 bases and V 8 bases, and 7 bases lay outside the gene matches. Written as DNA, the CDR3 is TGTGCCATCGGCGACAGGGGAAGGGGCTACACCTTC. This codes for CAIGDRGRGYTF.

The chain combines TRBV6-1 with TRBJ2-7, with 10 bases fitting TRBD2. The CDR3 is 17 amino acids. The V gene end was trimmed by 0 bases and the J gene end by 0 bases; junction bases not matched to a gene: 5. Germline V gene data show CDR1 as MNHNS and CDR2 as SASEGT. The CDR3 is CASSEALAGAPSYEQYF. CDR3 nucleotide sequence: TGTGCCAGCAGTGAAGCTCTAGCGGGAGCCCCCTCCTACGAGCAGTACTTC.

The V and J genes are TRBV6-5 and TRBJ1-5, with no clear D. Trimming took off 0 bases at V and 7 bases at J, with 7 bases between the two ends. This CDR3 is 13 amino acids long. CDR1 MNHEY and CDR2 SVGAGI come from the germline V gene. CDR3 residues: CASSYSTGQPQHF. CDR3 nucleotides: TGTGCCAGCAGTTACTCGACGGGGCAGCCCCAGCATTTT.

V and J are TRBV6-5 and TRBJ1-2; TRBD1 matches at 9 bases. V gave up 4 bases and J gave up 4 bases; unmatched junction bases: 4. Per germline, CDR1 MNHEY and CDR2 SVGAGI. The CDR3 is 14 amino acids. The CDR3 loop is CASSWDREVYGYTF. CDR3 sequence (DNA): TGTGCCAGCAGTTGGGACAGGGAAGTCTATGGCTACACCTTC.

The rearrangement uses TRBV25-1 and TRBJ1-2, with D uncertain. In germline, CDR1 is MGHDK, CDR2 SYGVNS. This CDR3 comprises 13 residues. The V gene lost 2 bases and the J gene lost 6 bases, with 10 bases spanning the gap. CDR3: CASSEPSWHGYTF. The CDR3 DNA reads TGTGCCAGCAGTGAACCTTCTTGGCATGGCTACACCTTC.

This chain uses TRBV13 with TRBJ2-5; D perhaps matches TRBD2 (5 bases). The CDR3 extends over 13 amino acids. Germline lookup yields CDR1 PRHDT and CDR2 FYEKMQ (reference sequence). V shed 3 bases and J shed 4 bases, with 9 bases lying between them. CDR3 sequence (DNA): TGTGCCAGCAGCTTCGGGGTGGGAGAGACCCAGTACTTC. Translating it yields CASSFGVGETQYF.

CDR3 coding DNA: TGTGCCAGTAGTATCAGGGCAGCTCGATTCAATCAGCCCCAGCATTTT. It codes for CASSIRAARFNQPQHF. The V gene is TRBV19, the J gene TRBJ1-5, with a weak D call TRBD1 (5 bases). V lost 3 bases, J lost 3 bases, and 15 bases lay in between. Germline values: CDR1 LNHDA, CDR2 SQIVND (reference sequence). This CDR3 is 16 amino acids long.

The chain employs TRBV6-5 and TRBJ2-3, with D perhaps TRBD2 (6 bases). V lost 2 bases and J lost 6, with 12 bases in between. The CDR3 consists of 14 residues. The germline gives CDR1 MNHEY, CDR2 SVGAGI. The CDR3 loop is CASSYALAVDTQYF. The DNA of the CDR3 is TGTGCCAGCAGTTACGCACTAGCTGTTGATACGCAGTATTTT.

The sample holds a few counts of this clone. The chain employs TRBV9 and TRBJ1-1, with TRBD1 matching 7 bases. The trim removed 0 bases at V and 11 bases at J, leaving 13 bases unmatched. Germline V gives CDR1 SGDLS, CDR2 YYNGEE. This CDR3 is 15 amino acids long. In DNA, the CDR3 is TGTGCCAGCAGCGTAGAGGTATCGGGACAGAGGGACGCTTTCTTT. Protein sequence: CASSVEVSGQRDAFF.

The chain recombines TRBV5-4 with TRBJ2-7; possible D gene TRBD1, 6 bases. Trimming removed 4 bases from V and 1 base from J, with 12 bases in between. The germline V gene has CDR1 SGHNT and CDR2 YYREEE (reference sequence). The CDR3 loop spans 14 amino acids. The CDR3 loop is CASSPIRGSYEQYF. The CDR3 region has the DNA TGTGCCAGCAGCCCGATCAGGGGATCCTACGAGCAGTACTTC.

The chain joins TRBV18 to TRBJ2-5, with 10 bases lining up with TRBD2. V lost 0 bases, J lost 5 bases, and 3 bases stayed unmatched. CDR1 KGHSH and CDR2 LQKENI come from the germline V gene. The CDR3 is 15 amino acids. The CDR3, as DNA: TGTGCCAGCTCACCACCTAGCGGGAGGAGGGAGACCCAGTACTTC. Translated, it gives CASSPPSGRRETQYF.

The chain uses TRBV5-1 and TRBJ2-2; D might be TRBD1 (5 bases). CDR1 and CDR2 (germline): SGHRS, YFSETQ. The CDR3 runs to 15 residues. Between the trimmed V and J ends, which lost 4 bases and 1 base, there was a span of 11 bases. CDR3 sequence (DNA): TGCGCCAGCAGCCAAAATACAGGGAACACCGGGGAGCTGTTTTTT. Its protein is CASSQNTGNTGELFF.

This rearrangement joins TRBV7-9 to TRBJ2-7; the match to TRBD1 covers 8 bases. V lost 2 bases, J lost 4 bases, and 7 bases stayed unmatched. CDR3 size: 15 residues. Germline assignment: CDR1 SEHNR and CDR2 FQNEAQ (reference sequence). CDR3 amino acids: CASSLRTGSAYEQYF. DNA for the CDR3: TGTGCCAGCAGCTTACGGACAGGGAGTGCGTACGAGCAGTACTTC.

The genes are TRBV4-2 and TRBJ2-7; TRBD2 matches 10 bases. The CDR3 has 15 residues. Unmatched junction bases numbered 8, after V lost 6 bases and J lost 3 bases. CDR1 LGHNA and CDR2 YNFKEQ come from the germline V gene. The CDR3 coding sequence is TGTGCCAGCAGTCCTACTAGCGGGGACGACTACGAGCAGTACTTC. This gives the protein CASSPTSGDDYEQYF.

This chain links TRBV6-6 with TRBJ2-5, with 10 bases aligning to TRBD2. Germline lookup yields CDR1 MNHNY and CDR2 SVGAGI (reference sequence). The V and J ends lost 5 bases and 4 bases, in that order; junction bases with no gene match: 10. The CDR3 consists of 16 residues. As DNA, the CDR3 is TGTGCCAGCAGTGGGACTAGCGTTGGGTTAATAGAGACCCAGTACTTC. Translating gives CASSGTSVGLIETQYF.

This sequence joins TRBV5-1 and TRBJ2-5; D gene uncertain. The CDR3 loop spans 14 amino acids. The V gene's germline CDR1 is SGHRS and CDR2 YFSETQ. V was cut by 0 bases and J by 2 bases, with 8 bases left in between. CDR3 nucleotides: TGCGCCAGCAGCTTGGGGCTAGGTCAAGAGACCCAGTACTTC. Its protein is CASSLGLGQETQYF.

This CDR3 is CASSFSAGAVGELFF. CDR3 bases: TGTGCCAGCAGTTTTTCCGCGGGGGCAGTCGGGGAGCTGTTTTTT. V gene TRBV27 combines with J gene TRBJ2-2, with D possibly TRBD2 on 7 matching bases. Trimming removed 3 bases from V and 7 bases from J, with 15 bases in between. CDR3 length: 15 amino acids. The germline V gene encodes CDR1 MNHEY and CDR2 SMNVEV (reference sequence).